This TCR beta chain was observed in a study of blood T cell repertoires in COVID-19. Study details: Specimens from acute and convalescent COVID-19 originated in the United States, Italy and Spain. T cells, B-cell-depleted T cells, or PBMCs supplied cDNA or gDNA.

In the study's own analysis: Estimation of nucleated cell counts relied on the amplification of reference gene primers. TCRdb's copy holds only in-frame clones and misses some; the assay was immunoSEQ multiplex PCR. Clonal size and the V and J genes are those of that table, whereas D and trimming came from the DNA. Of under 300,000 clones in the sample, approximately 89% were seen once. This study enrolled people aged about 18 to 95 from around 25 US geographic areas. The CDR3 contains 11 residues. V is TRBV21-1 and J is TRBJ2-1; the DNA was not compared with TRBD2, the D call given in the table. TRBV21-1 is a recognized pseudogene. The clonotype was recovered from a woman between 40 and 50 years old with acute COVID-19. Material for sequencing was PBMCs or T cells enriched from blood (not recorded which). CDR3 sequence reads: CASGFVAGEFF. CDR3 coding DNA: TGTGCCAGCGGCTTCGTAGCGGGAGAGTTCTTC.